This TCR beta chain emerged from a study of T cells in Graves' hyperthyroidism and ophthalmopathy. The CDR3 consists of 13 residues. The germline gives CDR1 SGHTA, CDR2 FQGNSA. The V and J ends lost 5 bases and 5 bases respectively, with 12 bases between them. TCR beta CDR3 regions were amplified from RNA. RT-PCR in the first round (using the HTBI primer set) targeted the TCR CDR3. TCRdb redid the calling of the multiplex PCR reads with MiXCR, one entry per CDR3 protein. The profile shows a few hundred thousand distinct CDR3 sequences, 35% to 55% of them singletons. Material: peripheral blood or thyroid tissue (not recorded which). The clonotype originates from a woman aged 18-29 years with Graves' hyperthyroidism. This chain links TRBV7-2 with TRBJ1-1; D gene unclear. This CDR3 is CASSQDGPTEAFF. In nucleotides, the CDR3 is TGTGCCAGCAGCCAAGATGGTCCAACTGAAGCTTTCTTT.